The 3 T cell receptor beta chains reported below all come from one sample, sequenced in a study of cytomegalovirus exposure and HLA in healthy donors. PCR amplification relied on 60 Vbeta primers (plus 13 Jbeta primers). Assay: immunoSEQ multiplex PCR; the TCRdb copy retains only in-frame clones and omits some. Here the sample spans about 80,000 clones, under 65% being singletons. What was sequenced was PBMCs. Receptor source: a male donor in good health and CMV-seropositive.

V is TRBV4-3 and J is TRBJ1-1, with a tentative D call TRBD1 (6 bases). The V and J ends lost 2 bases and 6 bases respectively, with 19 bases between them. Looked up from germline, CDR1 is LGHNA and CDR2 is YSLEER. The CDR3 has 16 amino acids. This chain's CDR3 is CASSQSQSWGPSEAFF. The DNA for the CDR3 is TGCGCCAGCAGCCAAAGCCAGAGTTGGGGGCCTTCTGAAGCTTTCTTT.

V usage is TRBV7-9 and J usage is TRBJ2-7, with D possibly TRBD1 on 7 matching bases. The CDR3 sequence is 15 residues long. Per the germline V gene, CDR1 is SEHNR and CDR2 is FQNEAQ (reference sequence). The V end was cut by 5 bases, the J end by 5 bases, with 19 bases between. The CDR3 region is CASSRGQSGGNEQYF. The DNA for the CDR3 is TGTGCCAGCAGCCGGGGACAGAGCGGCGGGAACGAGCAGTACTTC.

The V call is TRBV7-9, the J call TRBJ2-1, with D possibly TRBD2 on 7 matching bases. Germline V lookup: CDR1 SEHNR, CDR2 FQNEAQ (reference sequence). CDR3 length: 12 residues. The V and J ends lost 8 bases and 5 bases respectively, with 10 bases between them. CDR3 protein: CASWEGDNEQFF. The CDR3 DNA sequence: TGTGCCAGCTGGGAGGGGGACAATGAGCAGTTCTTC.